This T cell receptor (beta chain) was found in a study of OX40 agonist ivuxolimab in advanced cancers. The germline V and J ends were trimmed by 2 bases and 5 bases, with 13 bases remaining between them. The germline CDR1 and CDR2 sequences are MNHNS and SASEGT. This CDR3 contains 14 residues. On cycle 4 day 1 and cycle 7 day 1, as well as at baseline, blood was sampled. Broader study findings: There was clonal expansion of CD4+ and CD8+ blood T cells by week 6 at 0.1 to 3.0 mg/kg.

On this clone itself: Its cognate antigen is unknown.

Produced via immunoSEQ multiplex PCR; TCRdb's table is partial and in-frame only. The sample gives 30,000 or so clones, less than 90% of which show up once; approximately 40% is in the top ten. The source material was CD4+ or CD8+ T cells sorted from blood, sampled in a trial of the OX40 agonist ivuxolimab. J is TRBJ2-7 and V is TRBV6-1; no firm D call. The origin of this receptor is an adult with an advanced solid tumor such as melanoma, head and neck, liver or kidney cancer. CDR3 in DNA: TGTGCCAGCAGTGAAAAAAGCGCCGGCGACGAGCAGTACTTC. Translating gives CASSEKSAGDEQYF.